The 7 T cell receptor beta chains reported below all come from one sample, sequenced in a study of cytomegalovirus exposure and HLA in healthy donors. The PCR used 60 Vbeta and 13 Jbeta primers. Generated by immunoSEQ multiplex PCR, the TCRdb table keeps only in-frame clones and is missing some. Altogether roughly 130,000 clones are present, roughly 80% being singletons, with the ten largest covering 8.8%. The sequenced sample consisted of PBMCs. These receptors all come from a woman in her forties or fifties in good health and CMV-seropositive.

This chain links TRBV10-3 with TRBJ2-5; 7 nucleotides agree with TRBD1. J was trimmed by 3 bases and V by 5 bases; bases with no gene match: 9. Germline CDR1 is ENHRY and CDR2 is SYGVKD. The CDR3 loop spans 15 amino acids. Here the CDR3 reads CAISLGQSEEETQYF. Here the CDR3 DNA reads TGTGCCATCAGTCTGGGACAGTCCGAGGAAGAGACCCAGTACTTC.

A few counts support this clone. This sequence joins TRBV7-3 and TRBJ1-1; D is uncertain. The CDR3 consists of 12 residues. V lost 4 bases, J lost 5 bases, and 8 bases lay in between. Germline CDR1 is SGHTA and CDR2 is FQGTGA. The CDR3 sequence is CASSSRRTEAFF. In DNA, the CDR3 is TGTGCCAGCAGCTCCCGGAGGACTGAAGCTTTCTTT.

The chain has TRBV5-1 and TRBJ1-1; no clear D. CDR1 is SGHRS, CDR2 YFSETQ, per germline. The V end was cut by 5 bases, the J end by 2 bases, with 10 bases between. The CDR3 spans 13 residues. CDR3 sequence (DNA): TGCGCCAGCAGGTCGGTGGGCAACACTGAAGCTTTCTTT. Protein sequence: CASRSVGNTEAFF.

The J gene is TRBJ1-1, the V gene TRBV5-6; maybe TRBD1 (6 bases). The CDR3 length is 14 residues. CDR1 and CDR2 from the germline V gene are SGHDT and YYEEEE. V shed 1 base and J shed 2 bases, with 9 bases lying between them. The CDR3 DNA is TGTGCCAGCAGCTTGACAGGGAGAAACACTGAAGCTTTCTTT. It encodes CASSLTGRNTEAFF. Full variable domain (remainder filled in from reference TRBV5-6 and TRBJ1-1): DAGVTQSPTHLIKTRGQQVTLRCSPKSGHDTVSWYQQALGQGPQFIFQYYEEEERQRGNFPDRFSGHQFPNYSSELNVNALLLGDSALYLCASSLTGRNTEAFFGQGTRLTVV.

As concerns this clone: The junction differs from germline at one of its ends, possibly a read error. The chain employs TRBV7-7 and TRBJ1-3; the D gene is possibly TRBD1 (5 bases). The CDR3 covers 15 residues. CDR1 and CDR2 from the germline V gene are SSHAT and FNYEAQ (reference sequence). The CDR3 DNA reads TGTGCTAGCAGCTTAGCGGAGGGGCCCGGAAACACCATATATTTT. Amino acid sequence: CASSLAEGPGNTIYF.

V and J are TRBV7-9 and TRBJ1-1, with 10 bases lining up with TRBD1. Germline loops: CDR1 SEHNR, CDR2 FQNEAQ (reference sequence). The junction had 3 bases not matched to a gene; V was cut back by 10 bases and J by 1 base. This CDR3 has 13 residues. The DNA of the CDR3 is TGTGCCAAGACAGGGGGCTGGAACACTGAAGCTTTCTTT. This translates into CAKTGGWNTEAFF.

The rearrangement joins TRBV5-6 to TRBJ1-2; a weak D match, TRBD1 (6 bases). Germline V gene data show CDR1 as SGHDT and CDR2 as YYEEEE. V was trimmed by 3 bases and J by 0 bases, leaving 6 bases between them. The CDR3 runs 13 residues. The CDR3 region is CASSSGANYGYTF. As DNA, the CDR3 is TGTGCCAGCAGCTCAGGGGCTAACTATGGCTACACCTTC.